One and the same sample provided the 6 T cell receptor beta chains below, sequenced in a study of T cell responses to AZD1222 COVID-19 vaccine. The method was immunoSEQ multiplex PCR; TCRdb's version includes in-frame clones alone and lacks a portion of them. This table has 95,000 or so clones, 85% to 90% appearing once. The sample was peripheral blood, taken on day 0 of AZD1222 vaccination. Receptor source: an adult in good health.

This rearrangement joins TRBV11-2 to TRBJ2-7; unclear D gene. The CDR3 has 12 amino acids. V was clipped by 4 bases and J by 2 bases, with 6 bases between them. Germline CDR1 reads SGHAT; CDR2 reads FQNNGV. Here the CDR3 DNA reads TGTGCCAGCAGCTCTGAACCCTACGAGCAGTACTTC. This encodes CASSSEPYEQYF.

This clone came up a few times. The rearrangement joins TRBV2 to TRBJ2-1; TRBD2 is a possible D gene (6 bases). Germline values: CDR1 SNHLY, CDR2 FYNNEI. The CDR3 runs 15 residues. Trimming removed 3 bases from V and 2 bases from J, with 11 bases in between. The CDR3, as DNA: TGTGCCAGCAGTGAGTTGGAGGGAACCTACAATGAGCAGTTCTTC. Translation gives CASSELEGTYNEQFF.

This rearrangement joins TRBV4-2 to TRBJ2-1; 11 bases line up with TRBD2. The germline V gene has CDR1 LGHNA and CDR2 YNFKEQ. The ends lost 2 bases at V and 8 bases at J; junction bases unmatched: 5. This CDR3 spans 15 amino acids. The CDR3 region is CASSQRLAGRDEQFF. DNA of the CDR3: TGTGCCAGCAGCCAACGACTAGCGGGGAGAGATGAGCAGTTCTTC.

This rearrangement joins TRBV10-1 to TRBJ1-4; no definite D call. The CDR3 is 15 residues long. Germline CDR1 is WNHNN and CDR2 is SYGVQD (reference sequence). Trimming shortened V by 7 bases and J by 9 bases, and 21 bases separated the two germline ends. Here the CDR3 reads CASIDDMSARQKLFF. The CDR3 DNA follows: TGCGCCAGCATCGACGATATGTCGGCCCGTCAAAAACTGTTTTTT.

In DNA form, the CDR3 reads TGTGCCAGCAGCATCCTAACTGGAAACACCATATATTTT. Its protein is CASSILTGNTIYF. This chain uses TRBV7-9 with TRBJ1-3; the D is unclear. Germline V gene sequence: CDR1 SEHNR, CDR2 FQNEAQ (reference sequence). This CDR3 spans 13 amino acids. V gave up 5 bases and J gave up 2 bases, with 7 bases separating them.

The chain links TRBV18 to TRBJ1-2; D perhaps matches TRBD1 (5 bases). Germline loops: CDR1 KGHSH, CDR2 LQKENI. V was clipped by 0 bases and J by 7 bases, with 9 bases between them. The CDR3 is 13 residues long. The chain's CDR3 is CASSPPGRLGYTF. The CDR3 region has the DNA TGTGCCAGCTCACCACCGGGACGCCTTGGCTACACCTTC.